The sequence of this TCR beta chain was determined in a study of blood T cell repertoires in COVID-19. Using immunoSEQ multiplex PCR, the repertoire was profiled, and TCRdb retains in-frame clones only, with some absent. In the table there are around 200,000 clones, 85% to 90% of which are singletons. Germline V gene data show CDR1 as SGHNT and CDR2 as YENEEA. This CDR3 comprises 16 residues. The J segment lost 4 bases and the V segment lost 2 bases, leaving 9 bases of the junction unmatched. The sequenced material came from peripheral blood. V and J are TRBV11-3 and TRBJ1-1; 8 nucleotides line up with TRBD1. The sequence was collected from a woman between 18 and 30 years old who had recovered from COVID-19. Here the CDR3 DNA reads TGTGCCAGCAGCTTAAGGACAGGGCCTCTTTCCACTGAAGCTTTCTTT. Protein product: CASSLRTGPLSTEAFF. The whole variable domain, filled in from reference TRBV11-3 and TRBJ1-1, reads EAGVVQSPRYKIIEKKQPVAFWCNPISGHNTLYWYLQNLGQGPELLIRYENEEAVDDSQLPKDRFSAERLKGVDSTLKIQPAELGDSAVYLCASSLRTGPLSTEAFFGQGTRLTVV.